This TCR beta chain appears in the sequencing data of a study of blood T cell repertoires in COVID-19. This CDR3 contains 15 residues. From germline, CDR1 is LNHDA and CDR2 SQIVND (reference sequence). Trimming removed 4 bases from V and 7 bases from J, with 14 bases in between. Here immunoSEQ multiplex PCR was the method, and the copy in TCRdb shows in-frame clones only, minus some. The repertoire includes approximately 100,000 clones, 70% to 85% of them detected once, and approximately 3.3% sits in the top ten. Source material: peripheral blood. V gene TRBV19 combines with J gene TRBJ1-6; tentative D call: TRBD1 (5 bases). The receptor was isolated from a woman older than 75 with active or convalescent COVID-19. This CDR3 reads CASSTADSANSPLHF. Here the CDR3 DNA reads TGTGCCAGTAGTACCGCCGACAGTGCGAATTCACCCCTCCACTTT.